Included here is one T cell receptor beta chain sequence, with context. What it recognizes is unknown. The data stem from a study of OX40 agonist ivuxolimab in advanced cancers. Study-wide findings and caveats: Among the least clonally expanded were partial responders at 0.1-3.0 mg/kg.

TCRdb's table, derived via immunoSEQ multiplex PCR, lists solely in-frame clones and lacks some. Of 80,000 or so clones in the sample, roughly 89% were seen once. The CDR3 is 15 amino acids. Germline-derived CDR1 and CDR2 are SGHTA and FQGNSA. V was shortened by 5 bases and J by 8 bases, with 18 bases between the two germline ends. This TCR was recovered from an adult with an advanced solid tumor such as melanoma, head and neck, liver or kidney cancer. The gene calls are TRBV7-2 and TRBJ1-4, with a tentative D call TRBD1 (6 bases). The sequencing used CD4+ or CD8+ T cells sorted from blood, collected in a trial of the OX40 agonist ivuxolimab. CDR3 in DNA: TGTGCCAGCAGCAATCCGGGACACGGGAGGGAAAAACTGTTTTTT. The encoded protein is CASSNPGHGREKLFF.